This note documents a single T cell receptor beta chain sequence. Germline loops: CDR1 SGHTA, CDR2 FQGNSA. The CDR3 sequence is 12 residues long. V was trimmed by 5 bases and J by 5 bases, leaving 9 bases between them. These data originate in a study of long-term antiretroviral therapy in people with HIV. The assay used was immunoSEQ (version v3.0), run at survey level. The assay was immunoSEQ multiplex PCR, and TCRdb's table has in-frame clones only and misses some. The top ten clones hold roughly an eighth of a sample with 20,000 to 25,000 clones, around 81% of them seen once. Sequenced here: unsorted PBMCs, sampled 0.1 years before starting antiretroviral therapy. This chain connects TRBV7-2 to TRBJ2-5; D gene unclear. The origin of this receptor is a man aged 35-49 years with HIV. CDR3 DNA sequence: TGTGCCAGCAGCCCAACGCGGGAGACCCAGTACTTC. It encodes CASSPTRETQYF.